The subject of this entry is one T cell receptor beta chain. Its specificity is not known. Amplification used 60 Vbeta primers and 13 Jbeta primers. Original data processing: Unique TCR beta chains totaled some 88 million in a later count, with roughly 10 million of them shared. The protocol was immunoSEQ multiplex PCR, while the TCRdb copy is restricted to in-frame clones and leaves out a portion. V and J calls plus clone size are reproduced from that table; the DNA served to infer D and trimming. The sample yields about 120,000 clones, 65% to 80% seen once. The data stem from a study of cytomegalovirus exposure and HLA in healthy donors. Findings of the study overall: There were about 160 TCR beta chains listed as cytomegalovirus-associated. In a later analysis, HLA-C alleles had the fewest associated TCRs, DRB1 alleles the most. Later analysis associated a missense DCLRE1C variant with TCR beta V- and J-gene trimming.

Per the germline V gene, CDR1 is SGHRS and CDR2 is YFSETQ. The CDR3 runs to 15 residues. The clonotype originates from a man aged 18 to 30 in good health and CMV-seropositive. The sample comprised PBMCs. The chain carries TRBV5-1 and TRBJ2-5; 8 bases are a match to TRBD1. The DNA end favors TRBJ2-7, so the J call may be wrong. Written as DNA, the CDR3 is TGCGCCAGCAGCTTGGTTTCAGGGGGCGGGGACGAGCAGTACTTC. Translated, it gives CASSLVSGGGDEQYF.